Listed here is a single T cell receptor beta chain. Its antigen is unknown. The record has no base qualities; no much larger clone is one base away. The data were taken from a study of radiotherapy plus CTLA-4 blockade in lung cancer (dated by TCRdb to 2016 to 2018). Broadly, across the study: Among the enrolled patients, about 19% had an objective response, and 31% reached disease control. On the study overall, not on this receptor specifically: After treatment with radiotherapy and ipilimumab, TCR clones that came from tumors expanded in the peripheral blood. Increased serum interferon-beta after radiation, together with early dynamic changes in blood T cell clones, were reported to be the strongest predictors of response.

Library preparation used the immunoSEQ multiplex PCR assay. TCRdb provides this immuneACCESS table in a form limited to in-frame rearrangements. Some clones are lacking; in checked studies, under half of them reflect an unresolved V gene, and why the rest are absent is not known. The sample has approximately 100,000 clones on record, approximately 87% of them singletons. The ten largest clones capture roughly 2.3% of the sample. Focal radiation therapy combined with CTLA-4 blockade (ipilimumab) was tested in patients with chemo-refractory metastatic non-small-cell lung cancer. The sequence was collected from a human donor with non-small cell lung cancer that progressed on radiotherapy plus ipilimumab. Some clones in this sample may be carry-over from other donors' samples. Sequenced here: peripheral blood, sampled from a patient treated with radiotherapy plus ipilimumab.

The CDR3 here reads CASSEMHSYYGYTF. DNA sequence: TGCGCCAGCAGTGAGATGCACAGCTACTATGGCTACACCTTC. Here the chain combines TRBV10-1 and TRBJ1-2; confidence is insufficient to name the D gene. Reading the germline V gene (reference sequence) gives CDR1 WNHNN and CDR2 SYGVQD. The cysteine opens and the phenylalanine closes a CDR3 of 14 amino acids. Left in the record is the CDR3 DNA by itself, 42 bases read in frame from the first base. Deletion took 2 bases off V and 3 bases off J, with a span of 10 bases between the germline ends.